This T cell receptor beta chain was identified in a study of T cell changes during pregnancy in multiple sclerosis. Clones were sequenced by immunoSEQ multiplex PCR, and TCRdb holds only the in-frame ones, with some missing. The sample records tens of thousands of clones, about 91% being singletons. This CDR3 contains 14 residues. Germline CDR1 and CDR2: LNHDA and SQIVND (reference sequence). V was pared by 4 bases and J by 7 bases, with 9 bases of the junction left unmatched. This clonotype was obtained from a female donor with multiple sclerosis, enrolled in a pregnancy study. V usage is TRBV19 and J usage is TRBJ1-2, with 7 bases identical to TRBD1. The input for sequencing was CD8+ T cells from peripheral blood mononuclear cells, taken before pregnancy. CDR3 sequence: CASSTSTGDGGYTF. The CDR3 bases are TGTGCCAGTAGTACCTCAACAGGGGACGGTGGCTACACCTTC.